The 12 T cell receptor beta chains below were found in one sample sequenced in a study of spatial heterogeneity in lung cancer. General study points: Expanded alpha and beta TCR counts within tumors tracked tumor mutation counts.

Sample time point: sample taken at primary tumor resection. The antigens of these receptors remain unknown. Using its own MiXCR run on the 5' RACE reads, TCRdb lists one record per CDR3 protein. Of around 4,000 distinct CDR3 sequences in the sample, roughly 9% were seen once. This specimen consisted of lung tumor tissue, obtained at surgery. These receptors originate from a male donor with early-stage non-small cell lung cancer.

This clonotype was counted ten times or more. The chain carries TRBV5-4 and TRBJ2-2, with 10 bases aligning to TRBD2. The CDR3 spans 17 residues. Germline CDR1 is SGHNT and CDR2 is YYREEE (reference sequence). J gave up 7 bases and V 1 base, and 10 bases lay outside the gene matches. CDR3 protein: CASSLRLAGDEVGELFF. The CDR3 DNA reads as TGTGCCAGCAGCTTGAGGCTAGCGGGAGATGAAGTCGGGGAGCTGTTTTTT.

By share, this clonotype ranks as medium-sized. The chain joins TRBV9 to TRBJ2-1; 8 positions match TRBD1. In germline, CDR1 is SGDLS, CDR2 YYNGEE. This CDR3 contains 15 residues. J was trimmed by 8 bases and V by 0 bases; bases with no gene match: 7. CDR3 coding DNA: TGTGCCAGCAGCGTAGGACAGGGGTTATGGGATGAGCAGTTCTTC. Its protein is CASSVGQGLWDEQFF. The variable domain in full, with the rest retrieved from reference TRBV9 and TRBJ2-1, is DSGVTQTPKHLITATGQRVTLRCSPRSGDLSVYWYQQSLDQGLQFLIQYYNGEERAKGNILERFSAQQFPDLHSELNLSSLELGDSALYFCASSVGQGLWDEQFFGPGTRLTVL.

This clonotype is judged medium-sized. This chain uses TRBV29-1 with TRBJ2-5, with 7 bases fitting TRBD1. The CDR3 spans 12 residues. J was trimmed by 4 bases and V by 7 bases; bases with no gene match: 6. Germline V lookup: CDR1 SQVTM, CDR2 ANQGSEA. The CDR3 DNA reads as TGCAGCGAGGGGGACAGCACAGAGACCCAGTACTTC. Residues: CSEGDSTETQYF.

This clonotype was recorded at least ten times. The chain joins TRBV12-3 or TRBV12-4 to TRBJ1-6, with D unresolved. This CDR3 has 12 residues. Trimming took off 6 bases at V and 6 bases at J, with 6 bases between the two ends. The CDR3 loop is CASSRGNSPLHF. CDR3 coding DNA: TGTGCCAGCAGCCGGGGTAATTCACCCCTCCACTTT.

Sample share makes this clonotype medium-sized. V usage is TRBV20-1 and J usage is TRBJ2-7; 8 nucleotides align to TRBD1. Germline values: CDR1 DFQATT, CDR2 SNEGSKA (reference sequence). This CDR3 region has 13 residues. V lost 5 bases, J lost 0 bases, and 3 bases stayed unmatched. In nucleotides, the CDR3 is TGCAGTGCTGGGGACAGGAGCTCCTACGAGCAGTACTTC. Amino acid sequence: CSAGDRSSYEQYF.

Remarks on this clonotype: A read error is possible here, since a much larger clone lies one base away. The rearrangement uses TRBV29-1 and TRBJ2-2, with 7 bases identical to TRBD2. The CDR3 loop spans 14 amino acids. CDR1 and CDR2 from the germline V gene are SQVTM and ANQGSEA. V lost 1 base, J lost 1 base, and 0 bases stayed unmatched. The CDR3 DNA sequence: TGCAGCGTTGAAGGCGGGAGGAACACCGGGGAGCTGTTTTTT. Its protein product is CSVEGGRNTGELFF.

This clonotype is categorized as medium-sized. The V call is TRBV5-1, the J call TRBJ1-5; 7 nucleotides match TRBD1. The CDR3 runs 15 residues. The germline V gene encodes CDR1 SGHRS and CDR2 YFSETQ. Unmatched junction bases numbered 4, after V lost 0 bases and J lost 4 bases. The CDR3 DNA sequence: TGCGCCAGCAGCTTGGAGGGGGCCACTAATCAGCCCCAGCATTTT. Its translation is CASSLEGATNQPQHF.

The chain employs TRBV20-1 and TRBJ2-6; TRBD2 is a possible D gene (6 bases). The germline V gene has CDR1 DFQATT and CDR2 SNEGSKA (reference sequence). The CDR3 sequence is 13 residues long. The V and J ends lost 3 bases and 3 bases respectively, with 6 bases between them. CDR3 loop: CSAREGGANVLTF. Here the CDR3 DNA reads TGCAGTGCTAGGGAGGGTGGGGCCAACGTCCTGACTTTC.

This clonotype was observed a handful of times. Possible read error: a much larger clone is one base away. This rearrangement joins TRBV6-1 to TRBJ1-3; possibly TRBD1 for D (5 bases). V dropped 7 bases and J dropped 4 bases, with 14 bases sitting between them. The length of the CDR3 is 14 residues. CDR1 and CDR2 from the germline V gene are MNHNS and SASEGT. The CDR3 DNA sequence: TGTGCCAGCATTTCCCGACAGACAGGAAACACCATATATTTT. Its translation: CASISRQTGNTIYF.

In its sample, this clonotype ranks as medium-sized. The CDR3 loop is CASSLASSGAGNTIYF. The DNA of the CDR3 is TGTGCCAGCAGCTTAGCCTCCTCAGGGGCTGGAAACACCATATATTTT. The chain uses TRBV7-2 and TRBJ1-3; the D gene is possibly TRBD1 (6 bases). The CDR3 is 16 residues long. Germline V gene lookup returns CDR1 SGHTA and CDR2 FQGNSA. V was shortened by 0 bases and J by 2 bases, with 11 bases between the two germline ends.

This clonotype rates as medium-sized (0.01 to 0.1%). The V and J genes are TRBV2 and TRBJ1-5, with a tentative D call TRBD1 (5 bases). Germline V lookup: CDR1 SNHLY, CDR2 FYNNEI. The CDR3 sequence is 14 residues long. Trimming stripped 7 bases from V and 0 bases from J, with 10 bases between. CDR3 sequence reads: CASTGASSNQPQHF. CDR3 nucleotide sequence: TGTGCCAGCACCGGGGCATCTAGCAATCAGCCCCAGCATTTT.

This clonotype was seen a single time. The chain has TRBV7-3 and TRBJ2-1; 9 bases are a match to TRBD1. The V and J ends lost 3 bases and 0 bases, in that order; junction bases with no gene match: 0. From germline, CDR1 is SGHTA and CDR2 FQGTGA. The CDR3 covers 15 residues. CDR3 sequence reads: CASSLGQGSYNEQFF. Here the CDR3 DNA reads TGTGCCAGCAGCTTGGGACAGGGCTCCTACAATGAGCAGTTCTTC. Filled out from reference TRBV7-3 and TRBJ2-1, the complete variable domain reads GAGVSQTPSNKVTEKGKYVELRCDPISGHTALYWYRQSLGQGPEFLIYFQGTGAADDSGLPNDRFFAVRPEGSVSTLKIQRTERGDSAVYLCASSLGQGSYNEQFFGPGTRLTVL.